This T cell receptor (beta chain) is from a study of cytomegalovirus exposure and HLA in healthy donors. The primer mix had 60 Vbeta and 13 Jbeta primers. The table came from immunoSEQ multiplex PCR; TCRdb's copy has only in-frame clones and leaves some out. The sample holds roughly 90,000 clones. The receptor's source is a man between 50 and 59 years old in good health and CMV-seropositive. What was sequenced was PBMCs.

The CDR3 loop reads CASSLRRIQYF. The CDR3 coding sequence is TGTGCCAGCAGCCTGAGGCGGATTCAGTACTTC. The chain joins TRBV28 to TRBJ2-4; D ambiguous. V lost 6 bases to trimming and J lost 10 bases, with 10 bases between them. Germline CDR1 MDHEN, CDR2 SYDVKM. The CDR3 is made up of 11 amino acids.